This T cell receptor (beta chain) was sequenced for a study of T cell repertoires in cytomegalovirus infection. Study-wide context: It was the public TCR beta signatures that indicated both CMV infection and matching HLA type. General study results and limits: Ex vivo, HLA-C-restricted CMV-specific TCR beta clonotypes prevailed over the rest of the response.

From the reads, TCRdb called clonotypes with MiXCR, one entry per CDR3 protein. The sample has about 700,000 distinct CDR3 sequences, around 35% seen once. As to this clonotype: Its antigen is unknown.

The V end was cut by 3 bases, the J end by 6 bases, with 10 bases between. The CDR3 totals 13 residues. Sample: cultured PBMCs, taken from culture after CMV antigen stimulation. The chain employs TRBV23-1 and TRBJ2-3, with D possibly being TRBD2 (6 bases). TRBV23-1 falls under the ORF class, with uncertain function. This TCR came from a human donor in good health (CMV status not recorded). Some clones in this sample may be carry-over from other donors' samples. Here the CDR3 reads CASSQREEDTQYF. CDR3 nucleotide sequence: TGCGCCAGCAGTCAGCGGGAAGAGGATACGCAGTATTTT.